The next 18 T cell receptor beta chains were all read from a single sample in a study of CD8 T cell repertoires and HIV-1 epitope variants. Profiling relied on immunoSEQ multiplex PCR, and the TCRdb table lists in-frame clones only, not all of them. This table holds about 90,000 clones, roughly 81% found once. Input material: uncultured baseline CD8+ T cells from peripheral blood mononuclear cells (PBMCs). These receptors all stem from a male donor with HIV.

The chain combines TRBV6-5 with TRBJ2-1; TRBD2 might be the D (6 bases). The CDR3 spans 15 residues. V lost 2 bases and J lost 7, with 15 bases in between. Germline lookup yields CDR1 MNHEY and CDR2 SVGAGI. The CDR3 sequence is CASSYPGRGRNEQFF. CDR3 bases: TGTGCCAGCAGTTACCCTGGACGGGGGAGAAATGAGCAGTTCTTC.

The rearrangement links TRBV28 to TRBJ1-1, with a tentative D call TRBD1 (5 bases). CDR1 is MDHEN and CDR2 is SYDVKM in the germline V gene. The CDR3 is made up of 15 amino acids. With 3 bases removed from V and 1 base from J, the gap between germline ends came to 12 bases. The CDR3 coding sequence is TGTGCCAGCAGTTTGCCCCAGGGAGGGAACACTGAAGCTTTCTTT. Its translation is CASSLPQGGNTEAFF.

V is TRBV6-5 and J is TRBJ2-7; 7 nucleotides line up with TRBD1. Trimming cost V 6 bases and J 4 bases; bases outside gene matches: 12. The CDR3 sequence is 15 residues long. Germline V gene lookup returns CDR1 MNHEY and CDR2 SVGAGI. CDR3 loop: CASRLTGVGFYEQYF. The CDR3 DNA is TGTGCCAGCAGGCTCACAGGGGTCGGGTTTTACGAGCAGTACTTC.

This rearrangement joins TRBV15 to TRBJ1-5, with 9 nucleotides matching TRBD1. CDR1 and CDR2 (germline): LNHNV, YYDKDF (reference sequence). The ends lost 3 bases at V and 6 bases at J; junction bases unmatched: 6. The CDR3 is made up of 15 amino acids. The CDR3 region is CATSRDRGRSQPQHF. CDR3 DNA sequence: TGTGCCACCAGCAGGGACAGGGGAAGGAGTCAGCCCCAGCATTTT.

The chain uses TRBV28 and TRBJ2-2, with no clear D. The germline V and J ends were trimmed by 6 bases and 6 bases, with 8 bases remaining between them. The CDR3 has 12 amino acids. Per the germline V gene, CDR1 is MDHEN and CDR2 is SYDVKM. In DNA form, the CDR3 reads TGTGCCAGCAGGGAACTGGCCGGGGAGCTGTTTTTT. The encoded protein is CASRELAGELFF.

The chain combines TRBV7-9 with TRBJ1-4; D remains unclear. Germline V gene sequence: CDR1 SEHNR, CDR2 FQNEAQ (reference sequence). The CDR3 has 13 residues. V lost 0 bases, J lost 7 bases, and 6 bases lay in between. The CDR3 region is CASSLASGEKLFF. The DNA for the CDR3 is TGTGCCAGCAGCTTAGCTTCCGGTGAAAAACTGTTTTTT. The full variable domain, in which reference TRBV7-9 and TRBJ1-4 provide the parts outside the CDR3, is DTGVSQNPRHKITKRGQNVTFRCDPISEHNRLYWYRQTLGQGPEFLTYFQNEAQLEKSRLLSDRFSAERPKGSFSTLEIQRTEQGDSAMYLCASSLASGEKLFFGSGTQLSVL.

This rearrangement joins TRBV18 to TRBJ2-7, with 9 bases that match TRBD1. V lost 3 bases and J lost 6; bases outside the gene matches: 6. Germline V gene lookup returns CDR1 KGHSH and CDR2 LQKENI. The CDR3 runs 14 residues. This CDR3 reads CASSPGTGTGEQYF. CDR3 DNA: TGTGCCAGCTCACCCGGGACAGGGACCGGCGAGCAGTACTTC.

CDR3 DNA sequence: TGTGCCAGCAGTTATGATTGGGGAGGGGGCTATGGCTACACCTTC. It translates to CASSYDWGGGYGYTF. This chain connects TRBV6-5 to TRBJ1-2; TRBD1 is a possible D gene (6 bases). There are 15 residues in the CDR3. Germline-derived CDR1 and CDR2 are MNHEY and SVGAGI. V was clipped by 3 bases and J by 4 bases, with 15 bases between them.

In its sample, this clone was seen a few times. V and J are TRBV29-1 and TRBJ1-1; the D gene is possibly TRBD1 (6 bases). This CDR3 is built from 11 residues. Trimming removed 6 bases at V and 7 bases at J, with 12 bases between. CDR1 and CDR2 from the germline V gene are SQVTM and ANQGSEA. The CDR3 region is CSVGKGGEAFF. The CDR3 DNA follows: TGCAGCGTCGGAAAAGGGGGTGAAGCTTTCTTT. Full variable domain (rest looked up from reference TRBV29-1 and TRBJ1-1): SAVISQKPSRDICQRGTSLTIQCQVDSQVTMMFWYRQQPGQSLTLIATANQGSEATYESGFVIDKFPISRPNLTFSTLTVSNMSPEDSSIYLCSVGKGGEAFFGQGTRLTVV.

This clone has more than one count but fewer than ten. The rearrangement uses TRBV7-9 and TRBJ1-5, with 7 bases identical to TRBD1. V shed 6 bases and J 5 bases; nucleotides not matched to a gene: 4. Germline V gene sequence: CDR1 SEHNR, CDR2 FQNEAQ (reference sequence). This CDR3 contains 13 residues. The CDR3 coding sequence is TGTGCCAGCAGTAGGGACAGTGATCAGCCCCAGCATTTT. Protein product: CASSRDSDQPQHF. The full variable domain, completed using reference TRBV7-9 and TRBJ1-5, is DTGVSQNPRHKITKRGQNVTFRCDPISEHNRLYWYRQTLGQGPEFLTYFQNEAQLEKSRLLSDRFSAERPKGSFSTLEIQRTEQGDSAMYLCASSRDSDQPQHFGDGTRLSIL.

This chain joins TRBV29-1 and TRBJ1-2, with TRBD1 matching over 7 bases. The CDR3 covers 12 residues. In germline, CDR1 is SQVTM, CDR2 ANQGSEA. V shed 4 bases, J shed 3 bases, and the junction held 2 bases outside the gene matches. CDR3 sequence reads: CSVVQGDYGYTF. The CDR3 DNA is TGCAGCGTTGTTCAGGGGGACTATGGCTACACCTTC.

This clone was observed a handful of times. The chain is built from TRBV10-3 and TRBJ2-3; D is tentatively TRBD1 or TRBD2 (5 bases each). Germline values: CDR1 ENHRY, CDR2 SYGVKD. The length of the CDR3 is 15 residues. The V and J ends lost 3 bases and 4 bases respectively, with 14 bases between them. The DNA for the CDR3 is TGTGCCATCAGTGAACAGGAAGGGACCCCAGATACGCAGTATTTT. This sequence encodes CAISEQEGTPDTQYF.

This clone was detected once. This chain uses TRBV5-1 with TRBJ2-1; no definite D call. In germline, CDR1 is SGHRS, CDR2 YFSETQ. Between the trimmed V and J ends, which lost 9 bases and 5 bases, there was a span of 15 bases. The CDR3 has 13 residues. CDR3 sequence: CAIRTFNDNEQFF. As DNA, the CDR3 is TGCGCCATTCGGACCTTTAATGACAATGAGCAGTTCTTC.

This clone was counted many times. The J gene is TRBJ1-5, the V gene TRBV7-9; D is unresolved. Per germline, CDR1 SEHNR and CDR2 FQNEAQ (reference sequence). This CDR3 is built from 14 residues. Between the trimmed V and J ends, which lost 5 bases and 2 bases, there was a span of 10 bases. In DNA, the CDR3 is TGTGCCAGCAGCCCCGGGGTGGGCAATCAGCCCCAGCATTTT. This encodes CASSPGVGNQPQHF.

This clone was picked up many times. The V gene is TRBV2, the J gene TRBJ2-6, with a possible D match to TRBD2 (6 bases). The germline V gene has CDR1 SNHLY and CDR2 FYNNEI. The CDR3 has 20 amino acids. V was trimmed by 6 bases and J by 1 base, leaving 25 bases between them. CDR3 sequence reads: CASRAGLIVDSLSGANVLTF. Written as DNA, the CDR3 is TGTGCCAGCAGGGCGGGACTCATAGTAGACTCCCTTTCTGGGGCCAACGTCCTGACTTTC. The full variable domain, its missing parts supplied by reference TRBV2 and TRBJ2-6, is EPEVTQTPSHQVTQMGQEVILRCVPISNHLYFYWYRQILGQKVEFLVSFYNNEISEKSEIFDDQFSVERPDGSNFTLKIRSTKLEDSAMYFCASRAGLIVDSLSGANVLTFGAGSRLTVL.

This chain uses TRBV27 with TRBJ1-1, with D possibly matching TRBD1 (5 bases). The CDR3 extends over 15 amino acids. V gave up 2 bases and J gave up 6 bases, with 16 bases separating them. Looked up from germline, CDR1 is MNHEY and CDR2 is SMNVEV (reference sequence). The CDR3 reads CASSLTPRGNPEAFF. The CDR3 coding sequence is TGTGCCAGCAGTTTAACGCCCCGGGGCAATCCTGAAGCTTTCTTT.

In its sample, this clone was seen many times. CDR3 nucleotides: TGTGCCTGCCAAACTAGCGGGAATTCAGATACGCAGTATTTT. This codes for CACQTSGNSDTQYF. This chain connects TRBV7-9 to TRBJ2-3; 10 positions agree with TRBD2. V lost 11 bases and J lost 4; bases outside the gene matches: 9. The CDR3 runs to 14 residues. CDR1 is SEHNR and CDR2 is FQNEAQ in the germline V gene (reference sequence). Full variable domain (rest looked up from reference TRBV7-9 and TRBJ2-3): DTGVSQNPRHKITKRGQNVTFRCDPISEHNRLYWYRQTLGQGPEFLTYFQNEAQLEKSRLLSDRFSAERPKGSFSTLEIQRTEQGDSAMYLCACQTSGNSDTQYFGPGTRLTVL.

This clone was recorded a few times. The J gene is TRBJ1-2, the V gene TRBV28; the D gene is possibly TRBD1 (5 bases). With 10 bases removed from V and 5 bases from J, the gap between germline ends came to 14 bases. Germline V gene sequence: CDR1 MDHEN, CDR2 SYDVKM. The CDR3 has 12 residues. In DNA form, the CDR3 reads TGTGCCATCGGGGCCTTGAGGTATGGCTACACCTTC. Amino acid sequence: CAIGALRYGYTF.